The entry below describes one T cell receptor (beta chain). The sample originates from a study of somatic mutations in cytotoxic T cells in rheumatoid arthritis. Positively selected by magnetic beads, CD4+ and CD8+ cells were purity-checked by flow cytometry. The protocol was immunoSEQ multiplex PCR, while the TCRdb copy is restricted to in-frame clones and leaves out a portion. Of about 9,200 clones listed, about 75% are singletons. The CDR3 spans 16 residues. Looked up from germline, CDR1 is SNHLY and CDR2 is FYNNEI. J was trimmed by 3 bases and V by 6 bases; bases with no gene match: 6. Sequenced sample: CD8+ T cells sorted from blood. The rearrangement uses TRBV2 and TRBJ2-1; TRBD2 aligns across 12 bases. The receptor comes from an adult with rheumatoid arthritis. The CDR3 is CASRASGGAVYNEQFF. The CDR3 nucleotides are TGTGCCAGCAGGGCTAGCGGGGGGGCCGTCTACAATGAGCAGTTCTTC. The full variable domain, rest sourced from reference TRBV2 and TRBJ2-1, is EPEVTQTPSHQVTQMGQEVILRCVPISNHLYFYWYRQILGQKVEFLVSFYNNEISEKSEIFDDQFSVERPDGSNFTLKIRSTKLEDSAMYFCASRASGGAVYNEQFFGPGTRLTVL.